The 21 T cell receptor beta chains below were found in one sample sequenced in a study of shared clonotypes between healthy human individuals. Clones were sequenced by immunoSEQ multiplex PCR, and TCRdb holds only the in-frame ones, with some missing. Of approximately 740,000 clones in the sample, approximately 92% are singletons; the top ten hold around 24%. Naivety among CD8 cells was defined by CD45RO negativity and positive CCR7 selection, thereby excluding terminally differentiated effector memory CD45RA+ cells. Sequencing used naive CD8+ T cells sorted from blood. The receptors come from a man younger than 45 in good health.

V and J are TRBV28 and TRBJ2-4; D is uncertain. The germline CDR1 and CDR2 sequences are MDHEN and SYDVKM. The CDR3 extends over 13 amino acids. The V gene lost 6 bases and the J gene lost 0 bases, with 6 bases spanning the gap. CDR3 nucleotide sequence: TGTGCCAGCAGCGGTTTAGCCAAAAACATTCAGTACTTC. Protein product: CASSGLAKNIQYF.

This chain uses TRBV27 with TRBJ2-3; TRBD2 aligns across 15 bases. The J segment lost 0 bases and the V segment lost 2 bases, leaving 9 bases of the junction unmatched. CDR1 is MNHEY and CDR2 is SMNVEV in the germline V gene (reference sequence). The CDR3 is made up of 20 amino acids. As DNA, the CDR3 is TGTGCCAGCAGTTTAAACCCGGGACTAGCGGGAGGTGAGAGCACAGATACGCAGTATTTT. It encodes CASSLNPGLAGGESTDTQYF.

The rearrangement joins TRBV29-1 to TRBJ1-3; D gene unclear. Germline V gene sequence: CDR1 SQVTM, CDR2 ANQGSEA. The V end lost 4 bases, the J end lost 2 bases, and 6 bases lay between the germline ends. The CDR3 consists of 12 residues. CDR3 protein: CSVASAGNTIYF. CDR3 nucleotides: TGCAGCGTTGCGAGCGCTGGAAACACCATATATTTT.

V and J are TRBV18 and TRBJ2-7; 8 nucleotides line up with TRBD2. The CDR3 runs 15 residues. The trim removed 6 bases at V and 3 bases at J, leaving 10 bases unmatched. Germline V gene data show CDR1 as KGHSH and CDR2 as LQKENI. The CDR3 region is CASSLGTRQVYEQYF. DNA of the CDR3: TGTGCCAGCTCCCTTGGGACTAGGCAGGTCTACGAGCAGTACTTC.

This rearrangement joins TRBV9 to TRBJ2-3, with a tentative D call TRBD1 (5 bases). The V end lost 0 bases, the J end lost 2 bases, and 10 bases lay between the germline ends. CDR1 SGDLS and CDR2 YYNGEE come from the germline V gene. The CDR3 has 15 residues. The CDR3 protein is CASSVGAGYTDTQYF. CDR3 nucleotides: TGTGCCAGCAGCGTAGGGGCAGGGTACACAGATACGCAGTATTTT. The full variable domain, rest sourced from reference TRBV9 and TRBJ2-3, is DSGVTQTPKHLITATGQRVTLRCSPRSGDLSVYWYQQSLDQGLQFLIQYYNGEERAKGNILERFSAQQFPDLHSELNLSSLELGDSALYFCASSVGAGYTDTQYFGPGTRLTVL.

This chain connects TRBV27 to TRBJ2-1; 11 nucleotides match TRBD2. The CDR3 loop spans 13 amino acids. The junction had 4 bases not matched to a gene; V was cut back by 7 bases and J by 8 bases. The germline CDR1 and CDR2 sequences are MNHEY and SMNVEV (reference sequence). The CDR3 DNA follows: TGTGCCAGCAAACTAGCGGGAGATCATGAGCAGTTCTTC. As protein: CASKLAGDHEQFF.

This chain connects TRBV11-2 to TRBJ1-5, with 8 bases aligning to TRBD1. J gave up 6 bases and V 4 bases, and 8 bases lay outside the gene matches. Germline lookup yields CDR1 SGHAT and CDR2 FQNNGV. This CDR3 region has 15 residues. CDR3 region: CASSSEDRAGQPQHF. The CDR3 bases are TGTGCCAGCAGCTCAGAGGACAGGGCGGGTCAGCCCCAGCATTTT.

V is TRBV7-3 and J is TRBJ2-2, with D perhaps TRBD2 (6 bases). Germline-derived CDR1 and CDR2 are SGHTA and FQGTGA. V was pared by 5 bases and J by 0 bases, with 13 bases between. CDR3 length: 16 amino acids. CDR3 in amino acids: CASSPPGVANTGELFF. The CDR3 DNA reads TGTGCCAGCAGCCCACCGGGGGTCGCGAACACCGGGGAGCTGTTTTTT.

The chain combines TRBV5-5 with TRBJ2-7, with TRBD2 matching 9 bases. V was pared by 4 bases and J by 5 bases, with 10 bases of the junction left unmatched. CDR3 size: 15 residues. Germline CDR1 and CDR2: SGHKS and YYEKEE (reference sequence). The CDR3 region has the DNA TGTGCCAGCAGCGTCGATAGCGGGAGAAAGGACGAGCAGTACTTC. Encoded protein: CASSVDSGRKDEQYF.

The chain has TRBV7-6 and TRBJ2-2; no definite D call. Germline V gives CDR1 SGHVS, CDR2 FNYEAQ. The CDR3 is 14 residues long. V was cut by 0 bases and J by 8 bases, with 10 bases left in between. CDR3 loop: CASSLAGPGGELFF. CDR3 coding DNA: TGTGCCAGCAGCTTAGCGGGCCCCGGTGGGGAGCTGTTTTTT.

The chain recombines TRBV7-9 with TRBJ2-2, with 8 bases aligning to TRBD2. The germline V gene has CDR1 SEHNR and CDR2 FQNEAQ (reference sequence). The CDR3 is 16 amino acids. J was trimmed by 2 bases and V by 2 bases; bases with no gene match: 4. DNA of the CDR3: TGTGCCAGCAGCTTACATGGACTAGCCAACACCGGGGAGCTGTTTTTT. Translating it yields CASSLHGLANTGELFF.

J is TRBJ1-2 and V is TRBV29-1; 10 bases agree with TRBD1. The CDR3 consists of 14 residues. The trim removed 6 bases at V and 3 bases at J, leaving 7 bases unmatched. Germline V gene data show CDR1 as SQVTM and CDR2 as ANQGSEA. The CDR3 DNA follows: TGCAGCGTCCCGGGACAGGGGCGCTACTATGGCTACACCTTC. The encoded protein is CSVPGQGRYYGYTF.

V and J are TRBV19 and TRBJ2-7; weak D call: TRBD2 (5 bases). This CDR3 spans 16 amino acids. CDR1 is LNHDA, CDR2 SQIVND, per germline (reference sequence). Trimming took 3 bases from V and 4 from J, leaving 19 bases between them. In nucleotides, the CDR3 is TGTGCCAGTAGTATTTCAGCCGGGCTAGCATTGTACGAGCAGTACTTC. This gives the protein CASSISAGLALYEQYF.

The chain employs TRBV6-1 and TRBJ2-1; D may correspond to TRBD1 or TRBD2 (5 bases each). CDR1 and CDR2 (germline): MNHNS, SASEGT. This CDR3 contains 18 residues. Trimming pared 1 base from V and 3 bases from J, leaving 19 bases between. The CDR3: CASSEVGRLGDDYNEQFF. CDR3 nucleotide sequence: TGTGCCAGCAGTGAAGTTGGCAGGCTGGGGGATGACTACAATGAGCAGTTCTTC.

V usage is TRBV9 and J usage is TRBJ2-2; TRBD2 is a possible D gene (6 bases). CDR1 and CDR2 (germline): SGDLS, YYNGEE. The CDR3 consists of 15 residues. V was cut by 3 bases and J by 1 base, with 10 bases left in between. The CDR3 DNA reads TGTGCCAGCAGCGCCTATAGCGGGAACACCGGGGAGCTGTTTTTT. This codes for CASSAYSGNTGELFF.

The chain recombines TRBV4-3 with TRBJ2-7; weak D call: TRBD2 (5 bases). CDR3 length: 13 amino acids. Germline CDR1 and CDR2: LGHNA and YSLEER. V dropped 1 base and J dropped 2 bases, with 6 bases sitting between them. In DNA, the CDR3 is TGCGCCAGCAGCCAAGGGCGGGCCTACGAGCAGTACTTC. Protein sequence: CASSQGRAYEQYF.

Only a few counts were recorded for this clone. The rearrangement uses TRBV9 and TRBJ1-2; weak D call: TRBD1 (6 bases). Germline CDR1 SGDLS, CDR2 YYNGEE. There are 15 residues in the CDR3. Trimming stripped 3 bases from V and 2 bases from J, with 14 bases between. CDR3 in amino acids: CASSERAGANYGYTF. The CDR3 DNA follows: TGTGCCAGCAGCGAGAGGGCAGGGGCGAACTATGGCTACACCTTC.

This chain uses TRBV6-1 with TRBJ2-4, with 9 positions matching TRBD1. After removal of 0 bases from V and 0 bases from J, the junction contained 9 bases not matched to a gene. The germline CDR1 and CDR2 sequences are MNHNS and SASEGT. This CDR3 region has 19 residues. The DNA of the CDR3 is TGTGCCAGCAGTGAAGCTTGGGACAGGGCTCTCCTAGCCAAAAACATTCAGTACTTC. It specifies CASSEAWDRALLAKNIQYF.

V gene TRBV7-6 combines with J gene TRBJ2-7, with 7 bases lining up with TRBD1. This CDR3 comprises 15 residues. With V trimmed by 5 bases and J by 3 bases, 10 bases remained unmatched. CDR1 is SGHVS, CDR2 FNYEAQ, per germline. This CDR3 reads CASSPRPGQFYEQYF. CDR3 DNA: TGTGCCAGCAGCCCTCGCCCGGGACAGTTCTACGAGCAGTACTTC.

The genes are TRBV19 and TRBJ1-1, with unresolved D. Deletions cut 3 bases from V and 0 bases from J, with 5 bases between. The CDR3 loop spans 13 amino acids. Germline loops: CDR1 LNHDA, CDR2 SQIVND (reference sequence). CDR3 bases: TGTGCCAGTAGTATTTCGGTGAACACTGAAGCTTTCTTT. It encodes CASSISVNTEAFF.

This clone has only a few counts. At the DNA level, this CDR3 is encoded by other sequences in the same sample as well. The V and J genes are TRBV19 and TRBJ2-7; 11 bases line up with TRBD2. Germline CDR1 LNHDA, CDR2 SQIVND (reference sequence). This CDR3 spans 14 amino acids. Trimming at V came to 3 bases and at J to 3 bases, leaving 1 base not matched to a gene. The CDR3 here is CASSIGTSGYEQYF. Written as DNA, the CDR3 is TGTGCCAGTAGTATCGGGACTAGCGGCTACGAGCAGTACTTC.